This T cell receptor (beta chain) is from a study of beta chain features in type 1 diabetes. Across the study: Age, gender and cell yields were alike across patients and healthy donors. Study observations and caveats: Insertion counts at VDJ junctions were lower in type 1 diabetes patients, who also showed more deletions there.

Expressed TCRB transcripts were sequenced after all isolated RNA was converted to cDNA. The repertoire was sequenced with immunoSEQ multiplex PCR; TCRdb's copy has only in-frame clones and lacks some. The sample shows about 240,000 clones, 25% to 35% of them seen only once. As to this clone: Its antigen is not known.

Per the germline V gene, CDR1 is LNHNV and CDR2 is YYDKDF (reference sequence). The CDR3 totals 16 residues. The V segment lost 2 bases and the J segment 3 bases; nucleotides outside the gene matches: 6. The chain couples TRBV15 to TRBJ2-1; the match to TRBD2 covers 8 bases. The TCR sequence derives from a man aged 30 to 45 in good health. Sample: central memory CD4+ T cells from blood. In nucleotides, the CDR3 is TGTGCCACCAGCAGAATCTTAGCGGGACTCTACAATGAGCAGTTCTTC. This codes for CATSRILAGLYNEQFF.